This T cell receptor (beta chain) was profiled in a study of long-term antiretroviral therapy in people with HIV. Broader study findings: ART was followed by higher diversity that remained below transplant donor controls. Pre-ART clonal expansions dominated every time point's repertoire.

Worth noting for this clone: Its antigen is undetermined.

Survey-level immunoSEQ v3.0 assays were run. TCRdb's table, derived via immunoSEQ multiplex PCR, lists solely in-frame clones and lacks some. The table has tens of thousands of clones, less than 98% seen once. Sampling of each donor yielded at least one pre-ART PBMC sample and at least two post-ART PBMC samples. Participants with HIV, all of them, were treated in the United States. The germline V gene encodes CDR1 SGHRS and CDR2 YFSETQ. This CDR3 region has 13 residues. The V end lost 3 bases, the J end lost 0 bases, and 6 bases lay between the germline ends. The chain joins TRBV5-1 to TRBJ2-5; no clear D gene. The sequencing used unsorted PBMCs, collected 6.9 years after starting antiretroviral therapy. This receptor was obtained from a man younger than 45 with HIV. The CDR3 nucleotides are TGCGCCAGCAGCTCGCCGGACCAAGAGACCCAGTACTTC. This codes for CASSSPDQETQYF.